The sequence of this T cell receptor beta chain was determined in a study of vaccination and CD4 T cells after COVID-19. Study-wide context: SARS-CoV-2 positivity in convalescent patients was established by nasal swab PCR; some ten had mild and one severe disease. Collection of post-COVID samples occurred a median about 100 days after diagnosis, spanning a range of 35 to 161.

The V and J ends lost 5 bases and 4 bases respectively, with 12 bases between them. There are 14 residues in the CDR3. Sequencing of cultured CD4+ T cell DNA used the Oncomine TCR Beta short-read assay. Cultures of CD4+ T cells served as the source for extracting genomic DNA. TCRdb fed the PCR reads into MiXCR, producing one record per CDR3 protein. The repertoire holds some 10,000 distinct CDR3 sequences, with about 66% as singletons. Regarding treatment: roughly 11-day PBMC culture with coronavirus spike peptide pools or control peptides (ViraFEST assay). Antigen-specific T cell expansion with peptide pools preceded TCR sequencing in the ViraFEST approach. With regard to this clonotype: Its antigen is undetermined.

This TCR came from a human donor who had recovered from COVID-19. This chain uses TRBV12-3 or TRBV12-4 with TRBJ1-5; D not resolved. The sample comprised CD4+ T cells from blood, cultured in vitro. This CDR3 reads CASSPREVNQPQHF. For the CDR3, the DNA is TGTGCCAGCAGTCCCCGGGAGGTAAATCAGCCCCAGCATTTT.